The 22 T cell receptor beta chains below were found in one sample sequenced in a study of T cell changes during pregnancy in multiple sclerosis. Sequenced by immunoSEQ multiplex PCR; TCRdb stores in-frame clones only, minus some. The profile shows 90,000 to 95,000 clones, about 91% of them singletons. The sample consisted of peripheral blood, taken before pregnancy. Receptor source: a female donor with multiple sclerosis, enrolled in a pregnancy study.

The chain couples TRBV28 to TRBJ2-5, with D uncertain. V lost 3 bases and J lost 4, with 12 bases in between. The CDR3 is made up of 14 amino acids. Germline CDR1 reads MDHEN; CDR2 reads SYDVKM. The CDR3 DNA reads TGTGCCAGCAGTTTGGAACCGCAGCGAGAGACCCAGTACTTC. This encodes CASSLEPQRETQYF.

The chain has TRBV7-8 and TRBJ2-2; D remains ambiguous. CDR3 length equals 16 residues. The V end lost 6 bases, the J end lost 2 bases, and 16 bases lay between the germline ends. The germline CDR1 and CDR2 sequences are SGHVS and FQNEAQ. The CDR3 region is CASRQNVPTNTGELFF. CDR3 DNA: TGTGCCAGCAGACAGAACGTGCCCACCAACACCGGGGAGCTGTTTTTT.

J is TRBJ2-1 and V is TRBV6-5; 7 nucleotides agree with TRBD1. Germline V CDR1 and CDR2: MNHEY, SVGAGI. V was pared by 6 bases and J by 4 bases, with 9 bases of the junction left unmatched. The CDR3 has 15 amino acids. CDR3 nucleotides: TGTGCCAGCAGAATCGACAGGGCAAGTTACAATGAGCAGTTCTTC. Encoded protein: CASRIDRASYNEQFF.

For the CDR3, the DNA is TGTGCCAGCAGTTATAGAGGACAGGTACGCACAGATACGCAGTATTTT. Amino acid sequence: CASSYRGQVRTDTQYF. The chain employs TRBV6-5 and TRBJ2-3, with TRBD1 identical over 7 bases. Germline CDR1 reads MNHEY; CDR2 reads SVGAGI. The CDR3 length is 16 residues. J lost 1 base, V lost 3 bases, and 7 bases had no gene match.

This chain connects TRBV2 to TRBJ1-1; D is unclear. The CDR3 is 10 amino acids. The ends were cut back, 10 bases at V and 4 bases at J, with 7 bases in the middle. Germline V gene data show CDR1 as SNHLY and CDR2 as FYNNEI. The CDR3 loop reads CATKPTEAFF. The CDR3 region has the DNA TGTGCCACTAAGCCCACTGAAGCTTTCTTT.

V gene TRBV7-6 combines with J gene TRBJ1-1, with D tentatively TRBD1 (5 bases). The length of the CDR3 is 13 residues. Germline V gene sequence: CDR1 SGHVS, CDR2 FNYEAQ. V lost 6 bases, J lost 3 bases, and 11 bases lay in between. The CDR3 reads CASRSGGDTEAFF. The CDR3 DNA is TGTGCCAGCAGGTCGGGGGGAGACACTGAAGCTTTCTTT. The variable domain in full, with the rest retrieved from reference TRBV7-6 and TRBJ1-1, is GAGVSQSPRYKVTKRGQDVALRCDPISGHVSLYWYRQALGQGPEFLTYFNYEAQQDKSGLPNDRFSAERPEGSISTLTIQRTEQRDSAMYRCASRSGGDTEAFFGQGTRLTVV.

This rearrangement joins TRBV2 to TRBJ2-3; the match to TRBD2 covers 10 bases. Per germline, CDR1 SNHLY and CDR2 FYNNEI. V was pared by 7 bases and J by 3 bases, with 10 bases of the junction left unmatched. There are 16 residues in the CDR3. CDR3 region: CASIRDLAGGTDTQYF. The CDR3 bases are TGTGCCAGCATCCGCGACTTAGCGGGGGGTACAGATACGCAGTATTTT.

The chain carries TRBV27 and TRBJ2-3, with 10 bases fitting TRBD2. The CDR3 is 16 amino acids. CDR1 is MNHEY and CDR2 is SMNVEV in the germline V gene (reference sequence). With 5 bases clipped from V and 2 bases from J, the junction kept 7 bases outside the gene matches. CDR3 region: CASSPWTSGDTDTQYF. Here the CDR3 DNA reads TGTGCCAGCAGTCCTTGGACTAGCGGAGACACAGATACGCAGTATTTT.

The gene calls are TRBV4-2 and TRBJ1-1; maybe TRBD1 (6 bases). V was clipped by 4 bases and J by 4 bases, with 13 bases between them. CDR3 size: 14 residues. Germline CDR1 LGHNA, CDR2 YNFKEQ. The CDR3 loop is CASSPTDRSTEAFF. The CDR3 DNA follows: TGTGCCAGCAGCCCAACCGACAGGTCCACTGAAGCTTTCTTT.

This clone was detected a few times. The rearrangement links TRBV2 to TRBJ1-6, with TRBD1 identical over 9 bases. The CDR3 sequence is 15 residues long. With V trimmed by 2 bases and J by 10 bases, 6 bases remained unmatched. Germline V lookup: CDR1 SNHLY, CDR2 FYNNEI. The CDR3 spells CASSEWDRVRSPLHF. CDR3 sequence (DNA): TGTGCCAGCAGTGAATGGGACAGGGTTCGGTCACCCCTCCACTTT.

This chain joins TRBV2 and TRBJ2-7, with D perhaps TRBD1 (7 bases). Germline V CDR1 and CDR2: SNHLY, FYNNEI. The CDR3 spans 14 residues. V gave up 5 bases and J gave up 3 bases, with 14 bases separating them. For the CDR3, the DNA is TGTGCCAGCAGTCCTAACAGGGGACTCTACGAGCAGTACTTC. This translates into CASSPNRGLYEQYF. Drawing the rest from reference TRBV2 and TRBJ2-7, the complete variable domain is EPEVTQTPSHQVTQMGQEVILRCVPISNHLYFYWYRQILGQKVEFLVSFYNNEISEKSEIFDDQFSVERPDGSNFTLKIRSTKLEDSAMYFCASSPNRGLYEQYFGPGTRLTVT.

J is TRBJ2-2 and V is TRBV9, with D perhaps matching TRBD2 (6 bases). This CDR3 is 17 amino acids long. Trimming stripped 4 bases from V and 3 bases from J, with 19 bases between. Germline V gene lookup returns CDR1 SGDLS and CDR2 YYNGEE. The CDR3 DNA follows: TGTGCCAGCAGCCCACGGGACTCTCGAGAGGACACCGGGGAGCTGTTTTTT. Translation: CASSPRDSREDTGELFF.

CDR3 amino acids: CASSEGRNYGYTF. CDR3 bases: TGTGCCAGCAGTGAAGGGAGGAACTATGGCTACACCTTC. The J gene is TRBJ1-2, the V gene TRBV6-1; D call uncertain. The CDR3 sequence is 13 residues long. Germline assignment: CDR1 MNHNS and CDR2 SASEGT. Trimming removed 1 base from V and 2 bases from J, with 5 bases in between.

The chain joins TRBV27 to TRBJ1-1; D is unclear. Trimming pared 2 bases from V and 1 base from J, leaving 11 bases between. Looked up from germline, CDR1 is MNHEY and CDR2 is SMNVEV (reference sequence). This CDR3 contains 15 residues. CDR3 nucleotides: TGTGCCAGCAGTTTAGGGTCAGCGCAGAACACTGAAGCTTTCTTT. Amino acids: CASSLGSAQNTEAFF.

The genes are TRBV19 and TRBJ1-2, with unresolved D. There are 13 residues in the CDR3. V was shortened by 10 bases and J by 10 bases, with 22 bases between the two germline ends. CDR1 is LNHDA, CDR2 SQIVND, per germline (reference sequence). CDR3 DNA: TGTGCCACACGCTTCTCCAGAGGTTCTTTCTACACCTTC. This translates into CATRFSRGSFYTF. Together with reference TRBV19 and TRBJ1-2, the CDR3 gives the full variable domain: DGGITQSPKYLFRKEGQNVTLSCEQNLNHDAMYWYRQDPGQGLRLIYYSQIVNDFQKGDIAEGYSVSREKKESFPLTVTSAQKNPTAFYLCATRFSRGSFYTFGSGTRLTVV.

J is TRBJ1-1 and V is TRBV9; perhaps TRBD1 as D (6 bases). Per the germline V gene, CDR1 is SGDLS and CDR2 is YYNGEE. The CDR3 is 15 amino acids. The V and J ends lost 0 bases and 0 bases respectively, with 9 bases between them. This chain's CDR3 is CASSVEDSLNTEAFF. For the CDR3, the DNA is TGTGCCAGCAGCGTAGAGGACAGTTTGAACACTGAAGCTTTCTTT.

The chain employs TRBV18 and TRBJ2-1, with TRBD2 as a possible D gene (6 bases). V lost 4 bases and J lost 4, with 14 bases in between. Germline CDR1 and CDR2: KGHSH and LQKENI. This CDR3 region has 15 residues. CDR3 in amino acids: CASSLGTSSYNEQFF. CDR3 sequence (DNA): TGTGCCAGCTCACTGGGGACTTCATCATACAATGAGCAGTTCTTC.

This chain links TRBV7-2 with TRBJ1-6; D may be TRBD1 (6 bases). V was trimmed by 1 base and J by 4 bases, leaving 14 bases between them. CDR1 and CDR2 (germline): SGHTA, FQGNSA. The CDR3 is 17 amino acids. The CDR3 loop reads CASSLGPGTRYNSPLHF. The CDR3 bases are TGTGCCAGCAGCTTAGGCCCCGGGACACGGTATAATTCACCCCTCCACTTT. Supplemented by reference TRBV7-2 and TRBJ1-6, the full variable domain reads GAGVSQSPSNKVTEKGKDVELRCDPISGHTALYWYRQSLGQGLEFLIYFQGNSAPDKSGLPSDRFSAERTGGSVSTLTIQRTQQEDSAVYLCASSLGPGTRYNSPLHFGNGTRLTVT.

V gene TRBV7-3 combines with J gene TRBJ1-2, with TRBD1 matching 9 bases. V lost 5 bases and J lost 7; bases outside the gene matches: 8. CDR3 length: 14 amino acids. Per the germline V gene, CDR1 is SGHTA and CDR2 is FQGTGA. The CDR3 DNA is TGTGCCAGCAGCCCCGGAACAGGGGGCAGTGGCTACACCTTC. Its translation is CASSPGTGGSGYTF.

The chain joins TRBV30 to TRBJ1-2; 9 bases fit TRBD1. In germline, CDR1 is GTSNPN, CDR2 SVGIG (reference sequence). The V gene end was trimmed by 0 bases and the J gene end by 7 bases; junction bases not matched to a gene: 6. The CDR3 contains 14 residues. This CDR3 is CAWSVGTGLPGYTF. DNA of the CDR3: TGTGCCTGGAGTGTGGGGACAGGGTTGCCTGGCTACACCTTC.

This clone occurred once. This chain joins TRBV28 and TRBJ1-1, with D hard to call. This CDR3 spans 14 amino acids. The V and J ends lost 3 bases and 0 bases respectively, with 8 bases between them. Germline V gene sequence: CDR1 MDHEN, CDR2 SYDVKM. CDR3 in amino acids: CASSLGLLNTEAFF. In nucleotides, the CDR3 is TGTGCCAGCAGTTTGGGCCTTCTGAACACTGAAGCTTTCTTT.

The gene calls are TRBV19 and TRBJ1-3; 10 nucleotides agree with TRBD1. With 9 bases clipped from V and 6 bases from J, the junction kept 11 bases outside the gene matches. CDR1 LNHDA and CDR2 SQIVND come from the germline V gene (reference sequence). The CDR3 contains 15 residues. CDR3: CASTSWTGGANTIYF. CDR3 nucleotides: TGTGCCAGCACAAGCTGGACAGGGGGAGCAAACACCATATATTTT. The variable domain in full, with the rest retrieved from reference TRBV19 and TRBJ1-3, is DGGITQSPKYLFRKEGQNVTLSCEQNLNHDAMYWYRQDPGQGLRLIYYSQIVNDFQKGDIAEGYSVSREKKESFPLTVTSAQKNPTAFYLCASTSWTGGANTIYFGEGSWLTVV.